The next 21 T cell receptor beta chains were all read from a single sample in a study of blood T cell repertoires in COVID-19 (dated by TCRdb to 2020 to 2021). Libraries came from the immunoSEQ multiplex PCR assay. Not all clones reach the TCRdb copy of this immuneACCESS table, which keeps in-frame sequences only. Checked studies attribute under half of the gap to unresolved V genes and leave the rest unexplained. The table for this sample lists about 100,000 clones; 70% to 90% of them were counted only once. Jointly, the top ten make up 6.5% to 7% of the sample. Sequencing was performed on peripheral blood. All receptors come from a man in his fifties or sixties with active or convalescent COVID-19.

In its sample, this clone was seen a few times. The chain employs TRBV28 and TRBJ2-3; possibly TRBD2 for D (6 bases). This CDR3 is 14 amino acids long. From germline, CDR1 is MDHEN and CDR2 SYDVKM. Trimming shortened V by 7 bases and J by 2 bases, and 13 bases separated the two germline ends. The chain's CDR3 is CASKGGGYTDTQYF. The CDR3 bases are TGTGCCAGCAAGGGAGGCGGTTACACAGATACGCAGTATTTT.

This clone showed up just a few times. The V gene is TRBV2, the J gene TRBJ2-5; 14 bases agree with TRBD2. V was pared by 8 bases and J by 4 bases, with 6 bases of the junction left unmatched. The CDR3 extends over 15 amino acids. CDR1 SNHLY and CDR2 FYNNEI come from the germline V gene. The CDR3 DNA sequence: TGTGCCAGCGGACTAGCGGGAGGAAGAACAGAGACCCAGTACTTC. Amino acid sequence: CASGLAGGRTETQYF. The full variable domain, its missing parts supplied by reference TRBV2 and TRBJ2-5, is EPEVTQTPSHQVTQMGQEVILRCVPISNHLYFYWYRQILGQKVEFLVSFYNNEISEKSEIFDDQFSVERPDGSNFTLKIRSTKLEDSAMYFCASGLAGGRTETQYFGPGTRLLVL.

The gene calls are TRBV10-2 and TRBJ2-1; the match to TRBD2 covers 13 bases. Trimming cost V 9 bases and J 8 bases; bases outside gene matches: 13. Looked up from germline, CDR1 is WSHSY and CDR2 is SAAADI. The CDR3 is 16 amino acids. CDR3 DNA sequence: TGCGCCAGTCGCACGTCAACTAGCGGGAGGGCGGATGAGCAGTTCTTC. Its translation is CASRTSTSGRADEQFF.

The chain's CDR3 is CASSQDFSGTGREKLFF. The CDR3 nucleotides are TGCGCCAGCAGCCAAGATTTTTCGGGGACAGGTCGTGAAAAACTGTTTTTT. This sequence joins TRBV4-3 and TRBJ1-4; 8 nucleotides line up with TRBD1. The CDR3 is made up of 17 amino acids. CDR1 and CDR2 (germline): LGHNA, YSLEER. The ends lost 0 bases at V and 7 bases at J; junction bases unmatched: 10.

The chain links TRBV28 to TRBJ1-4; a weak D match, TRBD1 (5 bases). V lost 7 bases and J lost 3, with 12 bases in between. The CDR3 runs 14 residues. From germline, CDR1 is MDHEN and CDR2 SYDVKM. The CDR3 sequence is CASTLSGANEKLFF. The CDR3 nucleotides are TGTGCCAGCACCCTTTCGGGGGCTAATGAAAAACTGTTTTTT.

The chain carries TRBV11-2 and TRBJ2-7; possibly TRBD2 for D (5 bases). The CDR3 is made up of 15 amino acids. Germline lookup yields CDR1 SGHAT and CDR2 FQNNGV. V was cut by 3 bases and J by 2 bases, with 14 bases left in between. CDR3 coding DNA: TGTGCCAGCAGCTTCGACCCCAGCGGAGCCTACGAGCAGTACTTC. Protein product: CASSFDPSGAYEQYF. Complete variable domain (other parts from reference TRBV11-2 and TRBJ2-7): EAGVAQSPRYKIIEKRQSVAFWCNPISGHATLYWYQQILGQGPKLLIQFQNNGVVDDSQLPKDRFSAERLKGVDSTLKIQPAKLEDSAVYLCASSFDPSGAYEQYFGPGTRLTVT.

This clone has a single count. The rearrangement links TRBV28 to TRBJ2-1; 9 nucleotides match TRBD2. The CDR3 is 15 residues long. Trimming removed 5 bases from V and 4 bases from J; junction bases left unmatched: 6. The germline V gene has CDR1 MDHEN and CDR2 SYDVKM. As DNA, the CDR3 is TGTGCCAGCAGTCAACTAGCGGGCTCATACAATGAGCAGTTCTTC. Translation: CASSQLAGSYNEQFF.

The V and J genes are TRBV12-3 or TRBV12-4 and TRBJ2-5; D gene unclear. The CDR3 runs 13 residues. V lost 1 base and J 5 bases, leaving 8 bases between the germline ends. The CDR3 loop reads CASSLEFSETQYF. The DNA for the CDR3 is TGTGCCAGCAGTTTAGAGTTCAGTGAGACCCAGTACTTC.

The chain recombines TRBV9 with TRBJ1-6, with D tentatively TRBD1 (5 bases). Looked up from germline, CDR1 is SGDLS and CDR2 is YYNGEE. Trimming shortened V by 0 bases and J by 8 bases, and 12 bases separated the two germline ends. This CDR3 has 15 residues. CDR3 coding DNA: TGTGCCAGCAGCGTAGGGTTGGTAGGGGATTCACCCCTCCACTTT. As protein: CASSVGLVGDSPLHF.

In its sample, this clone was seen a few times. V and J are TRBV20-1 and TRBJ1-2; D gene unclear. The CDR3 length is 15 residues. In germline, CDR1 is DFQATT, CDR2 SNEGSKA (reference sequence). V shed 3 bases and J shed 2 bases, with 16 bases lying between them. The CDR3 is CSASPNNRGNYGYTF. CDR3 nucleotide sequence: TGCAGTGCTAGTCCTAACAACCGAGGGAACTATGGCTACACCTTC.

This clone was seen once. The chain combines TRBV19 with TRBJ2-7; TRBD1 matches at 11 bases. V lost 4 bases to trimming and J lost 6 bases; unmatched junction nucleotides: 11. Germline CDR1 LNHDA, CDR2 SQIVND (reference sequence). The CDR3 length is 16 residues. CDR3 nucleotide sequence: TGTGCCAGTAGTAGGACAGGGGGCGTTTCTGTCTCCGAGCAGTACTTC. This codes for CASSRTGGVSVSEQYF.

The rearrangement joins TRBV9 to TRBJ1-5, with D perhaps TRBD1 (6 bases). Trimming stripped 0 bases from V and 5 bases from J, with 6 bases between. The length of the CDR3 is 13 residues. Germline-derived CDR1 and CDR2 are SGDLS and YYNGEE. Written as DNA, the CDR3 is TGTGCCAGCAGCGTAGAGGGGGATCAGCCCCAGCATTTT. Translating gives CASSVEGDQPQHF.

V is TRBV6-5 and J is TRBJ1-2; 7 positions agree with TRBD1. This CDR3 has 15 amino acids. The germline V gene encodes CDR1 MNHEY and CDR2 SVGAGI. V shed 11 bases, J shed 5 bases, and the junction held 17 bases outside the gene matches. CDR3 DNA sequence: TGTGCCCACAGTTTTCACAGGGGATTTGGGTATGGCTACACCTTC. Translated: CAHSFHRGFGYGYTF.

This clone came up once. The chain employs TRBV24-1 and TRBJ1-5; D call uncertain. V lost 2 bases to trimming and J lost 5 bases, with 21 bases between them. This CDR3 has 18 amino acids. CDR1 is KGHDR, CDR2 SFDVKD, per germline. CDR3 sequence reads: CATSDSRRGHVGDQPQHF. DNA for the CDR3: TGTGCCACCAGTGATTCGCGCCGTGGGCATGTCGGCGATCAGCCCCAGCATTTT.

This rearrangement joins TRBV25-1 to TRBJ2-1; tentatively, D is TRBD1 (5 bases). CDR1 is MGHDK, CDR2 SYGVNS, per germline. The germline V and J ends were trimmed by 6 bases and 7 bases, with 7 bases remaining between them. CDR3 length: 11 amino acids. The CDR3 DNA sequence: TGTGCCAGCAGGGGGCAGAATGAGCAGTTCTTC. Its translation is CASRGQNEQFF.

The chain carries TRBV5-6 and TRBJ2-1, with 12 bases that match TRBD2. V trimming: 1 base; J trimming: 7 bases; junction bases outside the gene matches: 9. Germline CDR1 reads SGHDT; CDR2 reads YYEEEE. This CDR3 has 17 residues. In DNA form, the CDR3 reads TGTGCCAGCAGCTTGTGGGCTAGCGGGAGGGCCCGGAATGAGCAGTTCTTC. Protein: CASSLWASGRARNEQFF. Full variable domain (missing parts from reference TRBV5-6 and TRBJ2-1): DAGVTQSPTHLIKTRGQQVTLRCSPKSGHDTVSWYQQALGQGPQFIFQYYEEEERQRGNFPDRFSGHQFPNYSSELNVNALLLGDSALYLCASSLWASGRARNEQFFGPGTRLTVL.

CDR3 bases: TGTGCCAGCTCAAGCGGACAGGCGGATAATTCACCCCTCCACTTT. This codes for CASSSGQADNSPLHF. The rearrangement joins TRBV18 to TRBJ1-6; 7 bases line up with TRBD1. The V gene end was trimmed by 5 bases and the J gene end by 5 bases; junction bases not matched to a gene: 6. The CDR3 is 15 residues long. Per the germline V gene, CDR1 is KGHSH and CDR2 is LQKENI.

This clone was detected a few times. This rearrangement joins TRBV5-1 to TRBJ2-3; no clear D gene. Trimming took off 6 bases at V and 2 bases at J, with 13 bases between the two ends. Germline assignment: CDR1 SGHRS and CDR2 YFSETQ. This CDR3 region has 14 residues. DNA for the CDR3: TGCGCCAGCACCAGGTTCCGAAACACAGATACGCAGTATTTT. Translation: CASTRFRNTDTQYF.

This clone was observed a single time. The V call is TRBV13, the J call TRBJ1-4; unclear D gene. CDR1 is PRHDT and CDR2 is FYEKMQ in the germline V gene (reference sequence). V gave up 0 bases and J gave up 10 bases, with 12 bases separating them. The CDR3 runs to 14 residues. The CDR3 here is CASSLGSQRIKLFF. CDR3 coding DNA: TGTGCCAGCAGCTTAGGATCACAGCGGATAAAACTGTTTTTT.

The V gene is TRBV6-6, the J gene TRBJ2-7, with 11 bases fitting TRBD2. Germline loops: CDR1 MNHNY, CDR2 SVGAGI (reference sequence). The CDR3 consists of 13 residues. With 8 bases clipped from V and 5 bases from J, the junction kept 5 bases outside the gene matches. The CDR3 is CASGLAGGDEQYF. CDR3 bases: TGTGCCAGCGGCCTAGCGGGAGGAGACGAGCAGTACTTC.

In its sample, this clone was seen a few times. V and J are TRBV28 and TRBJ1-6; maybe TRBD1 (5 bases). Trimming left V 2 bases short and J 7 bases short, with 12 bases between. This CDR3 has 15 amino acids. The V gene's germline CDR1 is MDHEN and CDR2 SYDVKM. DNA of the CDR3: TGTGCCAGCAGTTTAGGTCCTAACAGGAATTCACCCCTCCACTTT. Protein product: CASSLGPNRNSPLHF.